This T cell receptor beta chain originates from a study of Graves' ophthalmopathy and Graves' hyperthyroidism. This clonotype has only a few counts. This CDR3 has 16 amino acids. Trimming shortened V by 5 bases and J by 0 bases, and 14 bases separated the two germline ends. Germline CDR1 SGHAT, CDR2 FQNNGV. Amplified TCR beta CDR3 regions were obtained using RNA transcripts as template. First-round RT-PCR with HTBI primers preceded a second-round multiplex PCR. Each CDR3 protein is one row after TCRdb ran MiXCR on the multiplex PCR reads. The data show roughly 610,000 distinct CDR3 sequences, about 20% seen once.

Material for sequencing was peripheral blood. This chain connects TRBV11-2 to TRBJ1-3; D is uncertain. The clonotype originates from a woman aged 18-29 years with stable Graves' hyperthyroidism. Some clones in this sample may be carry-over from other donors' samples. CDR3 residues: CASSPDLLSSGNTIYF. The CDR3 coding sequence is TGTGCCAGCAGCCCCGACCTATTAAGCTCTGGAAACACCATATATTTT.